The 19 T cell receptor beta chains below all came from one sample that was sequenced in a study of blood T cell repertoires in COVID-19. Here immunoSEQ multiplex PCR was the method, and the copy in TCRdb shows in-frame clones only, minus some. The table lists 190,000 or so clones, about 80% of them singletons, with around 7% in the top ten. What was sequenced was PBMCs or T cells enriched from blood (not recorded which). Receptors originate from a man in his forties or fifties who had recovered from COVID-19.

V is TRBV19 and J is TRBJ2-6; 8 bases line up with TRBD1. The J segment lost 0 bases and the V segment lost 7 bases, leaving 5 bases of the junction unmatched. This CDR3 region has 16 residues. Germline CDR1 reads LNHDA; CDR2 reads SQIVND (reference sequence). The CDR3 coding sequence is TGTGCCAGTATCGGACAGGGTATCTCTGGGGCCAACGTCCTGACTTTC. Residues: CASIGQGISGANVLTF. Supplemented by reference TRBV19 and TRBJ2-6, the full variable domain reads DGGITQSPKYLFRKEGQNVTLSCEQNLNHDAMYWYRQDPGQGLRLIYYSQIVNDFQKGDIAEGYSVSREKKESFPLTVTSAQKNPTAFYLCASIGQGISGANVLTFGAGSRLTVL.

The rearrangement links TRBV10-3 to TRBJ1-4; TRBD1 aligns across 8 bases. Germline loops: CDR1 ENHRY, CDR2 SYGVKD. Trimming removed 5 bases from V and 2 bases from J; junction bases left unmatched: 1. The CDR3 extends over 14 amino acids. CDR3 sequence (DNA): TGTGCCATCAGTTGGACAGGGACTAATGAAAAACTGTTTTTT. Translating it yields CAISWTGTNEKLFF.

This clone was detected only once. The rearrangement uses TRBV9 and TRBJ2-1; 9 nucleotides align to TRBD2. The germline V gene encodes CDR1 SGDLS and CDR2 YYNGEE. Unmatched junction bases numbered 13, after V lost 6 bases and J lost 0 bases. The CDR3 length is 18 residues. CDR3 sequence: CASTPPRTSALSYNEQFF. CDR3 bases: TGTGCCAGCACCCCTCCCCGGACTAGCGCCCTCTCCTACAATGAGCAGTTCTTC.

This chain connects TRBV10-1 to TRBJ2-1; D is unresolved. The V and J ends lost 5 bases and 0 bases respectively, with 5 bases between them. This CDR3 has 13 amino acids. The germline gives CDR1 WNHNN, CDR2 SYGVQD (reference sequence). The CDR3 region is CASSKSSYNEQFF. The CDR3 bases are TGCGCCAGCAGTAAGAGCTCCTACAATGAGCAGTTCTTC.

The chain links TRBV7-9 to TRBJ2-7, with 9 bases matching TRBD1. V trimming: 3 bases; J trimming: 2 bases; junction bases outside the gene matches: 8. Germline V gene sequence: CDR1 SEHNR, CDR2 FQNEAQ (reference sequence). This CDR3 is built from 16 residues. CDR3 loop: CASSFSPGQGTYEQYF. Here the CDR3 DNA reads TGTGCCAGCAGCTTCTCCCCGGGACAGGGAACCTACGAGCAGTACTTC.

The chain is built from TRBV6-5 and TRBJ1-6, with D unclear. Trimming removed 8 bases from V and 9 bases from J, with 17 bases in between. Per the germline V gene, CDR1 is MNHEY and CDR2 is SVGAGI. The CDR3 is 14 residues long. Here the CDR3 reads CASSYLPTASPLHF. The DNA of the CDR3 is TGTGCCAGCTCATACCTCCCGACTGCTTCACCCCTCCACTTT.

For the CDR3, the DNA is TGTGCCAGCAGTGAAAGCCCCAGGGCAAATCAGCCCCAGCATTTT. This gives the protein CASSESPRANQPQHF. V gene TRBV6-1 combines with J gene TRBJ1-5; perhaps TRBD1 as D (5 bases). Germline V gene data show CDR1 as MNHNS and CDR2 as SASEGT. This CDR3 has 15 amino acids. V was pared by 2 bases and J by 4 bases, with 12 bases between.

This clone was seen just once. V and J are TRBV5-4 and TRBJ2-7; 10 nucleotides agree with TRBD1. The CDR3 is 14 amino acids. CDR1 SGHNT and CDR2 YYREEE come from the germline V gene (reference sequence). Losses at the gene ends were 5 bases for V and 1 base for J; bases not matched to a gene: 3. The CDR3 DNA reads as TGTGCCAGCAGTCGACAGGGGGCGTCCTACGAGCAGTACTTC. Its translation: CASSRQGASYEQYF.

The chain recombines TRBV28 with TRBJ2-3, with no clear D. Trimming removed 3 bases at V and 6 bases at J, with 4 bases between. CDR1 and CDR2 from the germline V gene are MDHEN and SYDVKM. The CDR3 loop spans 11 amino acids. The CDR3 loop is CASSLEDTQYF. In nucleotides, the CDR3 is TGTGCCAGCAGTTTGGAGGATACGCAGTATTTT.

The genes are TRBV4-1 and TRBJ2-1; possible D gene TRBD1, 5 bases. Trimming cost V 4 bases and J 5 bases, with 15 bases left between them. CDR3 length equals 15 residues. Germline-derived CDR1 and CDR2 are MGHRA and YSYEKL. CDR3 protein: CASSRDNLGHNEQFF. The DNA for the CDR3 is TGCGCCAGCAGCCGAGACAATTTGGGGCACAATGAGCAGTTCTTC.

The chain links TRBV7-8 to TRBJ2-2; 12 bases are shared with TRBD2. V was clipped by 2 bases and J by 3 bases; unmatched bases: 10. From germline, CDR1 is SGHVS and CDR2 FQNEAQ. The CDR3 is 19 residues long. The CDR3 DNA follows: TGTGCCAGCAGCTTACCCAAACTAGCGGGGGGAGCGTACACCGGGGAGCTGTTTTTT. Protein product: CASSLPKLAGGAYTGELFF.

This rearrangement joins TRBV7-9 to TRBJ1-5; TRBD1 matches 7 bases. The trim removed 4 bases at V and 3 bases at J, leaving 3 bases unmatched. Germline assignment: CDR1 SEHNR and CDR2 FQNEAQ (reference sequence). This CDR3 is built from 14 residues. Written as DNA, the CDR3 is TGTGCCAGCAGCTGGACAGGCACCAATCAGCCCCAGCATTTT. Protein product: CASSWTGTNQPQHF.

The J gene is TRBJ1-2, the V gene TRBV30, with TRBD1 matching 7 bases. CDR3 size: 12 residues. Germline loops: CDR1 GTSNPN, CDR2 SVGIG (reference sequence). The J segment lost 8 bases and the V segment lost 5 bases, leaving 8 bases of the junction unmatched. The CDR3 loop is CAWSTGRNGYTF. CDR3 in DNA: TGTGCCTGGTCGACAGGGAGGAACGGCTACACCTTC.

This clone was detected only once. The CDR3 DNA reads as TGCGCCAGCAGACCGGGATTAAACACTGAAGCTTTCTTT. This translates into CASRPGLNTEAFF. The V gene is TRBV5-1, the J gene TRBJ1-1; no reliable D call. CDR1 SGHRS and CDR2 YFSETQ come from the germline V gene. Trimming removed 5 bases from V and 2 bases from J, with 10 bases in between. The CDR3 runs 13 residues.

This chain connects TRBV5-1 to TRBJ1-1; TRBD1 agrees at 7 bases. V gave up 3 bases and J gave up 1 base; unmatched junction bases: 18. Germline CDR1 SGHRS, CDR2 YFSETQ. CDR3 length: 19 residues. This CDR3 is CASSSAGGTADFSNTEAFF. CDR3 DNA sequence: TGCGCCAGCAGCTCGGCAGGGGGGACAGCCGACTTTTCGAACACTGAAGCTTTCTTT.

The genes are TRBV6-5 and TRBJ1-4; D not certain. The V and J ends lost 0 bases and 2 bases respectively, with 10 bases between them. The CDR3 is 16 residues long. Germline CDR1 MNHEY, CDR2 SVGAGI. As DNA, the CDR3 is TGTGCCAGCAGTTACTCGACTGGGTACACTAATGAAAAACTGTTTTTT. This translates into CASSYSTGYTNEKLFF.

The CDR3 region has the DNA TGTGCCAGTAGTACAAGACAAGCCGGCTCTGGGGCCAACGTCCTGACTTTC. Translated: CASSTRQAGSGANVLTF. The V call is TRBV19, the J call TRBJ2-6; the D is unclear. The V gene's germline CDR1 is LNHDA and CDR2 SQIVND (reference sequence). The ends were cut back, 4 bases at V and 0 bases at J, with 13 bases in the middle. This CDR3 region has 17 residues.

The chain has TRBV11-2 and TRBJ2-5; 11 nucleotides line up with TRBD2. CDR1 and CDR2 from the germline V gene are SGHAT and FQNNGV. V lost 4 bases and J lost 4; bases outside the gene matches: 14. This CDR3 has 18 amino acids. The CDR3: CASSSMFGLAGGRETQYF. Written as DNA, the CDR3 is TGTGCCAGCAGCTCAATGTTCGGGTTAGCGGGGGGGCGAGAGACCCAGTACTTC.

The genes are TRBV5-4 and TRBJ1-1; the D gene is possibly TRBD1 (6 bases). Germline CDR1 reads SGHNT; CDR2 reads YYREEE (reference sequence). The CDR3 covers 14 residues. V lost 5 bases, J lost 1 base, and 12 bases lay in between. The CDR3: CASSITGKNTEAFF. The CDR3 DNA reads as TGTGCCAGCAGTATTACAGGGAAGAACACTGAAGCTTTCTTT.